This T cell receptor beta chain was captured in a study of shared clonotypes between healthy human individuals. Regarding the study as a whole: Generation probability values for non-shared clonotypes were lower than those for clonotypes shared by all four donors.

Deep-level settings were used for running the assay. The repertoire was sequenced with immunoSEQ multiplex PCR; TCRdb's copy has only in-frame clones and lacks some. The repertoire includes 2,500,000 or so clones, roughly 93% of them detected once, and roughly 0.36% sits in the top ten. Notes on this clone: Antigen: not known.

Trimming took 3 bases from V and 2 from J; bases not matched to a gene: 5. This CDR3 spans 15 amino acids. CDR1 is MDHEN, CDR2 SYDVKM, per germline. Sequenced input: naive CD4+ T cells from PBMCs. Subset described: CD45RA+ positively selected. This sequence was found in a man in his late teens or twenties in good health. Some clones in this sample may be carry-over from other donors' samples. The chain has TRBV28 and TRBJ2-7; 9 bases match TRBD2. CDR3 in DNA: TGTGCCAGCAGTTTCGGTTGGACTAGCGCCTACGAGCAGTACTTC. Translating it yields CASSFGWTSAYEQYF.